This T cell receptor (beta chain) came from a study of somatic mutations in cytotoxic T cells in rheumatoid arthritis. Method: immunoSEQ multiplex PCR; TCRdb's copy keeps in-frame clones and lacks some. The sample consists of approximately 17,000 clones, 65% to 85% of them appearing once. The TCR was taken from an adult with rheumatoid arthritis. Sequencing was performed on CD8+ T cells sorted from blood.

CDR3 bases: TGCAGCGTTGAAGATCTTCGGAGGGGTTCGGAGACCCAGTACTTC. It translates to CSVEDLRRGSETQYF. This chain uses TRBV29-1 with TRBJ2-5; D possibly corresponds to TRBD2 (6 bases). There are 15 residues in the CDR3. Germline CDR1 and CDR2: SQVTM and ANQGSEA. With 0 bases removed from V and 5 bases from J, the gap between germline ends came to 16 bases.